The 25 T cell receptor beta chains reported below all come from one sample, sequenced in a study of blood T cell repertoires in COVID-19. Assay: immunoSEQ multiplex PCR; the TCRdb copy retains only in-frame clones and omits some. The repertoire holds 350,000 or so clones, with around 90% as singletons. Specimen: peripheral blood. The source is a woman aged 60 to 75 with COVID-19, enrolled during active disease.

The J gene is TRBJ1-2, the V gene TRBV10-1; 8 bases align to TRBD1. The CDR3 has 17 residues. The germline V gene has CDR1 WNHNN and CDR2 SYGVQD (reference sequence). The V and J ends lost 0 bases and 5 bases, in that order; junction bases with no gene match: 11. The CDR3 coding sequence is TGCGCCAGCAGTGAGTCGTTTCAATGGACAGGGAGGTATGGCTACACCTTC. It codes for CASSESFQWTGRYGYTF.

The rearrangement links TRBV21-1 to TRBJ1-5. TRBV21-1 is a documented pseudogene. The CDR3 length is 16 residues. CDR3 nucleotide sequence: TGTGCCAGCAGCAAGGGCGGGCACACGGGGGGTCAGCCCCAGCATTTT. Residues: CASSKGGHTGGQPQHF.

DNA for the CDR3: TGCGCCAGCAGCTCAGGACTAGCCACAGATACGCAGTATTTT. The encoded protein is CASSSGLATDTQYF. The chain couples TRBV5-1 to TRBJ2-3; 8 positions agree with TRBD2. The V segment lost 3 bases and the J segment 2 bases; nucleotides outside the gene matches: 2. The germline V gene has CDR1 SGHRS and CDR2 YFSETQ. The CDR3 consists of 14 residues.

The V gene is TRBV5-1, the J gene TRBJ1-5; D might be TRBD1 (5 bases). CDR1 and CDR2 from the germline V gene are SGHRS and YFSETQ. The CDR3 runs to 16 residues. Trimming pared 4 bases from V and 0 bases from J, leaving 14 bases between. CDR3 in amino acids: CASSPLGGDSNQPQHF. The CDR3 nucleotides read TGCGCCAGCAGCCCCCTCGGGGGGGATAGCAATCAGCCCCAGCATTTT.

The chain couples TRBV18 to TRBJ2-1; possible D gene TRBD2, 6 bases. The CDR3 loop spans 14 amino acids. Trimming took 5 bases from V and 5 from J, leaving 13 bases between them. Germline V CDR1 and CDR2: KGHSH, LQKENI. The CDR3 sequence: CASSERAGNNEQFF. DNA of the CDR3: TGTGCCAGCTCAGAGAGGGCGGGGAACAATGAGCAGTTCTTC. Together with reference TRBV18 and TRBJ2-1, the CDR3 gives the full variable domain: NAGVMQNPRHLVRRRGQEARLRCSPMKGHSHVYWYRQLPEEGLKFMVYLQKENIIDESGMPKERFSAEFPKEGPSILRIQQVVRGDSAAYFCASSERAGNNEQFFGPGTRLTVL.

The rearrangement uses TRBV18 and TRBJ2-3; 8 nucleotides line up with TRBD2. After removal of 5 bases from V and 5 bases from J, the junction contained 9 bases not matched to a gene. The CDR3 has 15 amino acids. CDR1 is KGHSH, CDR2 LQKENI, per germline. The CDR3 sequence is CASSSLAGLKDTQYF. CDR3 nucleotide sequence: TGTGCCAGCTCATCCTTAGCGGGACTTAAAGATACGCAGTATTTT.

The chain recombines TRBV6-5 with TRBJ2-7; TRBD1 matches at 8 bases. Germline V gives CDR1 MNHEY, CDR2 SVGAGI. Losses at the gene ends were 2 bases for V and 3 bases for J; bases not matched to a gene: 6. The CDR3 sequence is 15 residues long. The CDR3 sequence: CASSYGTGNYYEQYF. In DNA form, the CDR3 reads TGTGCCAGCAGTTACGGGACAGGCAACTACTACGAGCAGTACTTC.

V and J are TRBV11-2 and TRBJ2-2; maybe TRBD2 (6 bases). Germline values: CDR1 SGHAT, CDR2 FQNNGV. Trimming left V 0 bases short and J 0 bases short, with 17 bases between. The CDR3 spans 19 residues. The CDR3 bases are TGTGCCAGCAGCTTAGATCGGATAATAAGCGGGCCGAACACCGGGGAGCTGTTTTTT. It translates to CASSLDRIISGPNTGELFF.

The rearrangement links TRBV10-3 to TRBJ1-5; D possibly corresponds to TRBD1 (6 bases). Per germline, CDR1 ENHRY and CDR2 SYGVKD. Deletions cut 0 bases from V and 1 base from J, with 16 bases between. The CDR3 is 18 amino acids. The CDR3 loop reads CAISESEKRRGSNQPQHF. CDR3 DNA sequence: TGTGCCATCAGTGAGTCGGAAAAACGCAGGGGCAGCAATCAGCCCCAGCATTTT.

This chain joins TRBV20-1 and TRBJ1-1; D not certain. Trimming took off 5 bases at V and 4 bases at J, with 8 bases between the two ends. CDR3 length: 11 amino acids. Germline V gene sequence: CDR1 DFQATT, CDR2 SNEGSKA (reference sequence). The CDR3 is CSADLATEAFF. The CDR3 region has the DNA TGCAGTGCTGACTTGGCCACTGAAGCTTTCTTT.

The chain is built from TRBV9 and TRBJ2-5, with 10 positions matching TRBD1. V gave up 0 bases and J gave up 2 bases; unmatched junction bases: 7. This CDR3 has 17 amino acids. Per the germline V gene, CDR1 is SGDLS and CDR2 is YYNGEE. CDR3 coding DNA: TGTGCCAGCAGCGTAGGGATGGGACAGGGGCCTCAAGAGACCCAGTACTTC. Translating it yields CASSVGMGQGPQETQYF.

This clone was observed a single time. The rearrangement links TRBV3-1 (or the pseudogene TRBV3-2) to TRBJ1-6; unclear D gene. The CDR3 loop spans 15 amino acids. Germline CDR1 and CDR2: LGHDT and YNNKEL (reference sequence). V gave up 1 base and J gave up 8 bases, with 12 bases separating them. The CDR3 spells CASSQGKGAHSPLHF. The CDR3 coding sequence is TGTGCCAGCAGCCAAGGGAAGGGAGCACATTCACCCCTCCACTTT.

This sequence joins TRBV18 and TRBJ2-5; 8 bases match TRBD1. V shed 3 bases, J shed 1 base, and the junction held 7 bases outside the gene matches. CDR1 is KGHSH and CDR2 is LQKENI in the germline V gene. The CDR3 covers 16 residues. The chain's CDR3 is CASSPRTGPIQETQYF. Written as DNA, the CDR3 is TGTGCCAGCTCACCGAGGACAGGGCCTATCCAAGAGACCCAGTACTTC.

The chain combines TRBV2 with TRBJ1-1; D call uncertain. V was pared by 4 bases and J by 3 bases, with 12 bases between. Germline CDR1 SNHLY, CDR2 FYNNEI. The CDR3 loop spans 14 amino acids. CDR3 sequence (DNA): TGTGCCAGCAGTGCTACAGCATACTACACTGAAGCTTTCTTT. Residues: CASSATAYYTEAFF. The complete variable domain, with remaining parts taken from reference TRBV2 and TRBJ1-1, reads EPEVTQTPSHQVTQMGQEVILRCVPISNHLYFYWYRQILGQKVEFLVSFYNNEISEKSEIFDDQFSVERPDGSNFTLKIRSTKLEDSAMYFCASSATAYYTEAFFGQGTRLTVV.

On this clone itself: Distinct nucleotide sequences in the sample also encode this CDR3. The chain links TRBV18 to TRBJ2-5; TRBD2 is a possible D gene (5 bases). The germline gives CDR1 KGHSH, CDR2 LQKENI. The CDR3 covers 13 residues. The V gene lost 0 bases and the J gene lost 3 bases, with 5 bases spanning the gap. CDR3 coding DNA: TGTGCCAGCTCACCACCCGGGGAAGAGACCCAGTACTTC. Its translation: CASSPPGEETQYF.

The chain recombines TRBV5-1 with TRBJ2-1; 11 positions agree with TRBD1. Germline trimming cut 4 bases from V and 1 base from J; bases unmatched to any gene: 7. CDR1 is SGHRS and CDR2 is YFSETQ in the germline V gene. The CDR3 extends over 17 amino acids. The CDR3 loop reads CASSPAGQGASYNEQFF. For the CDR3, the DNA is TGCGCCAGCAGCCCCGCTGGACAGGGGGCGTCCTACAATGAGCAGTTCTTC.

The V and J genes are TRBV11-1 and TRBJ1-1, with D possibly being TRBD1 (6 bases). The ends were cut back, 5 bases at V and 1 base at J, with 14 bases in the middle. The length of the CDR3 is 15 residues. Germline values: CDR1 SGHAT, CDR2 FQDESV (reference sequence). This CDR3 reads CASSPWTVPNTEAFF. The CDR3 nucleotides read TGTGCCAGCAGCCCCTGGACAGTTCCGAACACTGAAGCTTTCTTT.

This chain joins TRBV28 and TRBJ1-3; D is unresolved. Trimming stripped 6 bases from V and 4 bases from J, with 19 bases between. CDR1 is MDHEN and CDR2 is SYDVKM in the germline V gene. The CDR3 covers 16 residues. The DNA of the CDR3 is TGTGCCAGCAGCCCCAGACTCGGAGTGTCGGGAAACACCATATATTTT. Translating it yields CASSPRLGVSGNTIYF. The whole variable domain, filled in from reference TRBV28 and TRBJ1-3, reads DVKVTQSSRYLVKRTGEKVFLECVQDMDHENMFWYRQDPGLGLRLIYFSYDVKMKEKGDIPEGYSVSREKKERFSLILESASTNQTSMYLCASSPRLGVSGNTIYFGEGSWLTVV.

This chain connects TRBV9 to TRBJ1-1, with 7 bases fitting TRBD1. V was clipped by 2 bases and J by 1 base; unmatched bases: 5. The CDR3 spans 15 residues. Germline assignment: CDR1 SGDLS and CDR2 YYNGEE. This CDR3 is CASSVLPGGNTEAFF. The CDR3 DNA reads TGTGCCAGCAGCGTTCTCCCAGGGGGGAACACTGAAGCTTTCTTT.

The chain recombines TRBV5-4 with TRBJ2-5; TRBD2 might be the D (5 bases). Germline CDR1 SGHNT, CDR2 YYREEE (reference sequence). The V end lost 3 bases, the J end lost 4 bases, and 10 bases lay between the germline ends. The CDR3 is 13 residues long. Here the CDR3 reads CASSYAGGETQYF. Written as DNA, the CDR3 is TGTGCCAGCAGCTATGCAGGAGGAGAGACCCAGTACTTC.

The V gene is TRBV5-1, the J gene TRBJ1-2, with 8 positions matching TRBD1. The CDR3 consists of 15 residues. The germline V gene has CDR1 SGHRS and CDR2 YFSETQ. The V gene end was trimmed by 0 bases and the J gene end by 4 bases; junction bases not matched to a gene: 5. CDR3 region: CASSLGTGQSYGYTF. The CDR3 nucleotides read TGCGCCAGCAGCTTGGGGACAGGGCAGAGCTATGGCTACACCTTC.

V and J are TRBV28 and TRBJ1-1; possible D gene TRBD1, 6 bases. The CDR3 sequence is 14 residues long. V was clipped by 3 bases and J by 1 base, with 9 bases between them. CDR1 and CDR2 from the germline V gene are MDHEN and SYDVKM. The CDR3 sequence: CASSFGGANTEAFF. Here the CDR3 DNA reads TGTGCCAGCAGTTTCGGGGGGGCGAACACTGAAGCTTTCTTT. Using reference TRBV28 and TRBJ1-1 for the parts outside the CDR3, the full variable domain is DVKVTQSSRYLVKRTGEKVFLECVQDMDHENMFWYRQDPGLGLRLIYFSYDVKMKEKGDIPEGYSVSREKKERFSLILESASTNQTSMYLCASSFGGANTEAFFGQGTRLTVV.

The chain links TRBV7-6 to TRBJ1-5, with a tentative D call TRBD1 (5 bases). The germline V and J ends were trimmed by 2 bases and 3 bases, with 14 bases remaining between them. Germline loops: CDR1 SGHVS, CDR2 FNYEAQ. This CDR3 comprises 16 residues. CDR3 nucleotides: TGTGCCAGCAGCTTACTAGACAGAGATCACAATCAGCCCCAGCATTTT. It is translated as CASSLLDRDHNQPQHF.

The rearrangement uses TRBV27 and TRBJ1-1; D gene ambiguous. Germline V gives CDR1 MNHEY, CDR2 SMNVEV (reference sequence). There are 13 residues in the CDR3. Trimming removed 5 bases at V and 4 bases at J, with 11 bases between. CDR3 nucleotides: TGTGCCAGCAGTCCCGTTGGGAGCACTGAAGCTTTCTTT. It translates to CASSPVGSTEAFF.

The chain joins TRBV18 to TRBJ2-6; 10 bases map to TRBD1. CDR1 is KGHSH, CDR2 LQKENI, per germline. The CDR3 spans 22 residues. After removal of 1 base from V and 5 bases from J, the junction contained 20 bases not matched to a gene. The CDR3 nucleotides read TGTGCCAGCTCACCACGGGGATCGCAGACAGGGGGCTTTTTCGCGTGGGCCAACGTCCTGACTTTC. Translation: CASSPRGSQTGGFFAWANVLTF.